The source of this T cell receptor beta chain is a study of blood T cell repertoires in COVID-19. Overall study: Researchers got acute and convalescent COVID-19 samples from the United States, Italy and Spain.

Germline values: CDR1 SNHLY, CDR2 FYNNEI. The CDR3 is 12 residues long. The germline V and J ends were trimmed by 6 bases and 2 bases, with 6 bases remaining between them. The protocol was immunoSEQ multiplex PCR, while the TCRdb copy is restricted to in-frame clones and leaves out a portion. The sample comprises roughly 150,000 clones, 84% of which are singletons, and 2.5% to 3% rests with the top ten. The genes are TRBV2 and TRBJ2-3; D is perhaps TRBD2 (5 bases). This clonotype originated in a woman older than 75 with COVID-19, enrolled during active disease. Material for sequencing was peripheral blood. CDR3 protein: CASRLDTDTQYF. The CDR3 region has the DNA TGTGCCAGCAGACTAGACACAGATACGCAGTATTTT.